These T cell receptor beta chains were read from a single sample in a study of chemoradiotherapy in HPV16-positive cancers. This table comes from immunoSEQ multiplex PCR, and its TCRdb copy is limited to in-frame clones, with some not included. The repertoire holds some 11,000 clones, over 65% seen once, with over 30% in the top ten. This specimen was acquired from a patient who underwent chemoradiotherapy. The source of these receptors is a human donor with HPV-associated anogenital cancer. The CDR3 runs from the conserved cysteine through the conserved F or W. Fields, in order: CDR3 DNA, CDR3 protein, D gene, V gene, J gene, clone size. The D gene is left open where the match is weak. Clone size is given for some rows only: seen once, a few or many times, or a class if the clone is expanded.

CDR3nt: TGTGCCAGCAGCCAAGGCAACACCGGGGAGCTGTTTTTT
CDR3aa: CASSQGNTGELFF
d_gene: NA
v_gene: TRBV14
j_gene: TRBJ2-2
abundance: NA

CDR3nt: TGCAGCGTTGTATTAGGAGAAGAGACCCAGTACTTC
CDR3aa: CSVVLGEETQYF
d_gene: NA
v_gene: TRBV29-1
j_gene: TRBJ2-5
abundance: NA

CDR3nt: TGTGCCAGCAGCGTAGGCCTGGGCAGGGACGAGCAGTACTTC
CDR3aa: CASSVGLGRDEQYF
d_gene: NA
v_gene: TRBV9
j_gene: TRBJ2-7
abundance: NA

CDR3nt: TGTGCCAGCAGACAGAACACTGAAGCTTTCTTT
CDR3aa: CASRQNTEAFF
d_gene: NA
v_gene: TRBV6-6
j_gene: TRBJ1-1
abundance: NA

CDR3nt: TGTGCCAGCAGCGTAGAAGTCGGGGGTCCCTACGAGCAGTACTTC
CDR3aa: CASSVEVGGPYEQYF
d_gene: NA
v_gene: TRBV9
j_gene: TRBJ2-7
abundance: NA

CDR3nt: TGTGCCAGCAGCTTCGACAGGGGTGAAGGCTACACCTTC
CDR3aa: CASSFDRGEGYTF
d_gene: TRBD1
v_gene: TRBV7-9
j_gene: TRBJ1-2
abundance: NA

CDR3nt: TGCGCCAGCAGTGCCGCGTCAGCTTATGGCTACACCTTC
CDR3aa: CASSAASAYGYTF
d_gene: NA
v_gene: TRBV10-1
j_gene: TRBJ1-2
abundance: few

CDR3nt: TGTGCCAGCAGCGTGGGAGGGACAGGGCGATCACCCCTCCACTTT
CDR3aa: CASSVGGTGRSPLHF
d_gene: TRBD1
v_gene: TRBV9
j_gene: TRBJ1-6
abundance: NA

CDR3nt: TGTGCCAGCTCAAAACCCGTAAGACAGGGTCAGAACTACGAGCAGTACTTC
CDR3aa: CASSKPVRQGQNYEQYF
d_gene: TRBD1
v_gene: TRBV18
j_gene: TRBJ2-7
abundance: NA

CDR3nt: TGTGCCAGCAGTTTACAGGGGGCAACTGAAGCTTTCTTT
CDR3aa: CASSLQGATEAFF
d_gene: TRBD1
v_gene: TRBV6-5
j_gene: TRBJ1-1
abundance: NA

CDR3nt: TGCGCCAGTAAGACGATGGGAGGGACTAGCGGGGGCGAGCAGTACTTC
CDR3aa: CASKTMGGTSGGEQYF
d_gene: TRBD2
v_gene: TRBV5-1
j_gene: TRBJ2-7
abundance: NA

CDR3nt: TGTGCCAGCAGCTTAGCGGGAGGCGCAAACATTCAGTACTTC
CDR3aa: CASSLAGGANIQYF
d_gene: TRBD2
v_gene: TRBV11-3
j_gene: TRBJ2-4
abundance: NA

CDR3nt: TGCGCCAGCAGCTTGGACTGGGGCTTAGAGACCCAGTACTTC
CDR3aa: CASSLDWGLETQYF
d_gene: NA
v_gene: TRBV5-1
j_gene: TRBJ2-5
abundance: NA

CDR3nt: TGTGCCAGCAGAGAGACAGGTATCGCCTATGGCTACACCTTC
CDR3aa: CASRETGIAYGYTF
d_gene: NA
v_gene: TRBV28
j_gene: TRBJ1-2
abundance: NA

CDR3nt: TGTGCCAGCAGTTACAGGGGAGGAAACACCATATATTTT
CDR3aa: CASSYRGGNTIYF
d_gene: NA
v_gene: TRBV6-5
j_gene: TRBJ1-3
abundance: NA

CDR3nt: TGTGCCAGTAGTAGGGGGTACTCCTACAATGAGCAGTTCTTC
CDR3aa: CASSRGYSYNEQFF
d_gene: NA
v_gene: TRBV19
j_gene: TRBJ2-1
abundance: NA

CDR3nt: TGTGCCAGCAGTAACTCGGACAGGGGCGCGAATCAGCCCCAGCATTTT
CDR3aa: CASSNSDRGANQPQHF
d_gene: TRBD1
v_gene: TRBV6-5
j_gene: TRBJ1-5
abundance: once

CDR3nt: TGTGCCAGCAGCTTACAGGCGTACACAGATACGCAGTATTTT
CDR3aa: CASSLQAYTDTQYF
d_gene: NA
v_gene: TRBV7-2
j_gene: TRBJ2-3
abundance: NA

CDR3nt: TGCGCCAGCAGCTCGCAAGGGATCAATCAGCCCCAGCATTTT
CDR3aa: CASSSQGINQPQHF
d_gene: NA
v_gene: TRBV4-1
j_gene: TRBJ1-5
abundance: NA

CDR3nt: TGTGCCAGTAGCATAAAGACAGGCGGAGGTCAGCCCCAGCATTTT
CDR3aa: CASSIKTGGGQPQHF
d_gene: NA
v_gene: TRBV19
j_gene: TRBJ1-5
abundance: NA

CDR3nt: TGTGCCAGCAGGCCCACAGGGTTCTCTGGAAACACCATATATTTT
CDR3aa: CASRPTGFSGNTIYF
d_gene: NA
v_gene: TRBV6-5
j_gene: TRBJ1-3
abundance: NA

CDR3nt: TGCGCCAGCAGCCAAGGGCCCTCGAGGGGAGAGACCCAGTACTTC
CDR3aa: CASSQGPSRGETQYF
d_gene: NA
v_gene: TRBV4-3
j_gene: TRBJ2-5
abundance: NA

CDR3nt: TGTGCCAGCAGTTCAGGACAGGCAAAAGGAAACACCATATATTTT
CDR3aa: CASSSGQAKGNTIYF
d_gene: TRBD1
v_gene: TRBV28
j_gene: TRBJ1-3
abundance: NA

CDR3nt: TGTGCCAGCACCGTTGGACAGCCTATCACTGAAGCTTTCTTT
CDR3aa: CASTVGQPITEAFF
d_gene: NA
v_gene: TRBV6-6
j_gene: TRBJ1-1
abundance: once

CDR3nt: TGTGCCAGCAGCTTACTAGAGGCTAGGGGCTACACCTTC
CDR3aa: CASSLLEARGYTF
d_gene: NA
v_gene: TRBV13
j_gene: TRBJ1-2
abundance: NA

CDR3nt: TGTGCCAGCAGCTTAGAGTCGCCGGTCTCTGGAAACACCATATATTTT
CDR3aa: CASSLESPVSGNTIYF
d_gene: NA
v_gene: TRBV7-8
j_gene: TRBJ1-3
abundance: NA

CDR3nt: TGCGCCAGCAGCTTGGGGGACAGGACTAGCAATGAGCAGTTCTTC
CDR3aa: CASSLGDRTSNEQFF
d_gene: NA
v_gene: TRBV5-1
j_gene: TRBJ2-1
abundance: few

CDR3nt: TGTGCCAGCAGCTTAGGGGGACAGTCCTCGGGAGAGACCCAGTACTTC
CDR3aa: CASSLGGQSSGETQYF
d_gene: TRBD1
v_gene: TRBV7-3
j_gene: TRBJ2-5
abundance: NA

CDR3nt: TGTGCCAGCAGACTTAGTCCCCTTGAAGAGCCCCAGCATTTT
CDR3aa: CASRLSPLEEPQHF
d_gene: NA
v_gene: TRBV27
j_gene: TRBJ1-5
abundance: NA

CDR3nt: TGTGCCTGGAGTGTAGGACAGGGCCTAAGGAGCAATCAGCCCCAGCATTTT
CDR3aa: CAWSVGQGLRSNQPQHF
d_gene: TRBD1
v_gene: TRBV30
j_gene: TRBJ1-5
abundance: few

CDR3nt: TGCGCCAGCAGCTACTCAGGGAGGGAGACCCAGTACTTC
CDR3aa: CASSYSGRETQYF
d_gene: NA
v_gene: TRBV5-1
j_gene: TRBJ2-5
abundance: once

CDR3nt: TGTGCCTGGAAATCGGGGGTCTATGGCTACACCTTC
CDR3aa: CAWKSGVYGYTF
d_gene: NA
v_gene: TRBV30
j_gene: TRBJ1-2
abundance: NA

CDR3nt: TGTGCCACCAGCGGACCCGGGACAGGGGGCTTGAGGGGCTACACCTTC
CDR3aa: CATSGPGTGGLRGYTF
d_gene: TRBD1
v_gene: TRBV15
j_gene: TRBJ1-2
abundance: NA

CDR3nt: TGCGCCAGCAGCCAATTTCCCGGGACAGGGGTGCAGCCCCAGCATTTT
CDR3aa: CASSQFPGTGVQPQHF
d_gene: TRBD1
v_gene: TRBV4-1
j_gene: TRBJ1-5
abundance: few

CDR3nt: TGTGCCAGCAGCTTAGAACCCGTCCCAGCGGGATATTTGGGCAATGAGCAGTTCTTC
CDR3aa: CASSLEPVPAGYLGNEQFF
d_gene: TRBD2
v_gene: TRBV7-2
j_gene: TRBJ2-1
abundance: NA

CDR3nt: TGTGCCAGTAGTATAAACTACAATGAGCAGTTCTTC
CDR3aa: CASSINYNEQFF
d_gene: NA
v_gene: TRBV19
j_gene: TRBJ2-1
abundance: NA

CDR3nt: TGTGCCAGCAGCTTAGCGGAGACTGCCATCTACGAGCAGTACTTC
CDR3aa: CASSLAETAIYEQYF
d_gene: NA
v_gene: TRBV11-3
j_gene: TRBJ2-7
abundance: NA

CDR3nt: TGTGCCAGCACGAGGGTAGCGGGGGGATACAATGAGCAGTTCTTC
CDR3aa: CASTRVAGGYNEQFF
d_gene: TRBD2
v_gene: TRBV28
j_gene: TRBJ2-1
abundance: NA

CDR3nt: TGTGCCAGCAGCGCCTCCCACACCCAGGGTCAGAGAGGGACTGAAGCTTTCTTT
CDR3aa: CASSASHTQGQRGTEAFF
d_gene: NA
v_gene: TRBV21-1
j_gene: TRBJ1-1
abundance: NA

CDR3nt: TGTGCCAGCAGTGAACCTGGACAGGGAGGCACTGAAGCTTTCTTT
CDR3aa: CASSEPGQGGTEAFF
d_gene: TRBD1
v_gene: TRBV6-1
j_gene: TRBJ1-1
abundance: NA

CDR3nt: TGTGCCAGCAGCTTGTGGCAGGGCGTCTATGGCTACACCTTC
CDR3aa: CASSLWQGVYGYTF
d_gene: NA
v_gene: TRBV5-6
j_gene: TRBJ1-2
abundance: NA

CDR3nt: TGTGCCAGCAGCGAACAGTCAGGGGCAACTAATGAAAAACTGTTTTTT
CDR3aa: CASSEQSGATNEKLFF
d_gene: NA
v_gene: TRBV9
j_gene: TRBJ1-4
abundance: NA

CDR3nt: TGTGCCTGGAGTAGGGGACTAGCGGGATTGGGGTCCTACAATGAGCAGTTCTTC
CDR3aa: CAWSRGLAGLGSYNEQFF
d_gene: TRBD2
v_gene: TRBV30
j_gene: TRBJ2-1
abundance: once

CDR3nt: TGTGCCAGCAGTTACGTGGCAGGGAGCTCCTACGAGCAGTACTTC
CDR3aa: CASSYVAGSSYEQYF
d_gene: NA
v_gene: TRBV6-5
j_gene: TRBJ2-7
abundance: NA

CDR3nt: TGTGCCAGTAGTAGGGGACAGGGAGAAGTGTATGGCTACACCTTC
CDR3aa: CASSRGQGEVYGYTF
d_gene: TRBD1
v_gene: TRBV19
j_gene: TRBJ1-2
abundance: NA

CDR3nt: TGTGCCAGTAGTATAGCCAGGGCTGGGGCCAACGTCCTGACTTTC
CDR3aa: CASSIARAGANVLTF
d_gene: NA
v_gene: TRBV19
j_gene: TRBJ2-6
abundance: NA

CDR3nt: TGTGCCAGCAGTGAAGGGGAGGACAGGGCCTACGAGCAGTACTTC
CDR3aa: CASSEGEDRAYEQYF
d_gene: TRBD1
v_gene: TRBV6-1
j_gene: TRBJ2-7
abundance: NA

CDR3nt: TGTGCCAGCAGCTCCACAGGGGGCGCAGGAGATACGCAGTATTTT
CDR3aa: CASSSTGGAGDTQYF
d_gene: TRBD1
v_gene: TRBV7-2
j_gene: TRBJ2-3
abundance: few

CDR3nt: TGCAGCGTTGAAGTTTCAAGTTTCGAGACCCAGTACTTC
CDR3aa: CSVEVSSFETQYF
d_gene: NA
v_gene: TRBV29-1
j_gene: TRBJ2-5
abundance: NA

CDR3nt: TGTGCCAGCAGGATACATGGCTACACCTTC
CDR3aa: CASRIHGYTF
d_gene: NA
v_gene: TRBV6-1
j_gene: TRBJ1-2
abundance: NA

CDR3nt: TGTGCTAGTGGTTTGGGCACAGGGTATACGGAGACCCAGTACTTC
CDR3aa: CASGLGTGYTETQYF
d_gene: NA
v_gene: TRBV12-5
j_gene: TRBJ2-5
abundance: NA

CDR3nt: TGTGCCTGGAGTGTATTAGGTCTAGCCAAAAACATTCAGTACTTC
CDR3aa: CAWSVLGLAKNIQYF
d_gene: NA
v_gene: TRBV30
j_gene: TRBJ2-4
abundance: once

CDR3nt: TGCAGCGTTGGGGGCCGGGGCCGGGATGGCTACACCTTC
CDR3aa: CSVGGRGRDGYTF
d_gene: NA
v_gene: TRBV29-1
j_gene: TRBJ1-2
abundance: NA

CDR3nt: TGCGCCAGTTCACAGGGGAGGGAGAGAACTAATGAAAAACTGTTTTTT
CDR3aa: CASSQGRERTNEKLFF
d_gene: TRBD1
v_gene: TRBV4-3
j_gene: TRBJ1-4
abundance: few

CDR3nt: TGTGCCAGCAGCGTTAGAGGACTAATAGGACTAGCGTCGATCGAGCAGTACTTC
CDR3aa: CASSVRGLIGLASIEQYF
d_gene: TRBD2
v_gene: TRBV14
j_gene: TRBJ2-7
abundance: NA

CDR3nt: TGCAGTGTTCATTTACTAGATGGCTACACCTTC
CDR3aa: CSVHLLDGYTF
d_gene: NA
v_gene: TRBV20-1
j_gene: TRBJ1-2
abundance: NA

CDR3nt: TGTGCCAGCAGCTTAGTTGGCGGGAGCTCCTACGAGCAGTACTTC
CDR3aa: CASSLVGGSSYEQYF
d_gene: TRBD2
v_gene: TRBV7-2
j_gene: TRBJ2-7
abundance: NA

CDR3nt: TGTGCCAGCAGTGATTTAGACAGGGGAAATTCACCCCTCCACTTT
CDR3aa: CASSDLDRGNSPLHF
d_gene: TRBD1
v_gene: TRBV6-1
j_gene: TRBJ1-6
abundance: NA

CDR3nt: TGTGCCAGCAGCTTACGCGGGACAGCCTTCCGGGATGAGCAGTTCTTC
CDR3aa: CASSLRGTAFRDEQFF
d_gene: NA
v_gene: TRBV7-2
j_gene: TRBJ2-1
abundance: NA

CDR3nt: TGTGCCAGCTCCGAAACCATCTCTGGAAACACCATATATTTT
CDR3aa: CASSETISGNTIYF
d_gene: NA
v_gene: TRBV6-1
j_gene: TRBJ1-3
abundance: NA